The 15 T cell receptor beta chains listed next were all sequenced from one sample in a study of OX40 agonist ivuxolimab in advanced cancers. Only in-frame clones appear in the TCRdb table, and some are missing; sequencing was by immunoSEQ multiplex PCR. Of approximately 100,000 clones in the sample, about nine tenths were seen once. The sample consisted of CD4+ or CD8+ T cells sorted from blood, taken in a trial of the OX40 agonist ivuxolimab. Receptors were obtained from an adult with an advanced solid tumor such as melanoma, head and neck, liver or kidney cancer.

This chain connects TRBV11-3 to TRBJ2-1; TRBD2 matches at 11 bases. Germline loops: CDR1 SGHNT, CDR2 YENEEA. Trimming at V came to 4 bases and at J to 3 bases, leaving 5 bases not matched to a gene. The CDR3 has 16 amino acids. This CDR3 is CASSSRGTSGYNEQFF. CDR3 DNA: TGTGCCAGCAGCTCCCGGGGGACTAGCGGCTACAATGAGCAGTTCTTC. The full variable domain, its missing parts supplied by reference TRBV11-3 and TRBJ2-1, is EAGVVQSPRYKIIEKKQPVAFWCNPISGHNTLYWYLQNLGQGPELLIRYENEEAVDDSQLPKDRFSAERLKGVDSTLKIQPAELGDSAVYLCASSSRGTSGYNEQFFGPGTRLTVL.

This clone was observed a single time. This chain connects TRBV28 to TRBJ1-2; 8 nucleotides agree with TRBD1. V trimming: 4 bases; J trimming: 6 bases; junction bases outside the gene matches: 10. This CDR3 region has 15 residues. Germline assignment: CDR1 MDHEN and CDR2 SYDVKM. CDR3 nucleotide sequence: TGTGCCAGCAGTTCCGACAGGGGAATATTTGATGGCTACACCTTC. It specifies CASSSDRGIFDGYTF.

The chain joins TRBV7-9 to TRBJ2-3, with 15 bases that match TRBD2. Germline values: CDR1 SEHNR, CDR2 FQNEAQ (reference sequence). V trimming: 5 bases; J trimming: 6 bases; junction bases outside the gene matches: 6. The CDR3 spans 16 residues. This chain's CDR3 is CASSDPGLAGGDTQYF. The CDR3 nucleotides are TGTGCCAGCAGCGACCCGGGACTAGCGGGGGGTGATACGCAGTATTTT.

The chain uses TRBV7-8 and TRBJ2-3; the D is unclear. Germline CDR1 and CDR2: SGHVS and FQNEAQ. CDR3 size: 15 residues. V was clipped by 1 base and J by 0 bases, with 8 bases between them. CDR3 DNA sequence: TGTGCCAGCAGCTTAGTTGCGCTGAGCACAGATACGCAGTATTTT. Protein product: CASSLVALSTDTQYF.

V usage is TRBV6-5 and J usage is TRBJ2-1; 11 nucleotides agree with TRBD2. The CDR3 has 16 amino acids. The J segment lost 5 bases and the V segment lost 1 base, leaving 4 bases of the junction unmatched. Germline V gene data show CDR1 as MNHEY and CDR2 as SVGAGI. The CDR3 loop reads CASSYYSSGRNNEQFF. As DNA, the CDR3 is TGTGCCAGCAGTTACTATTCTAGCGGGAGGAACAATGAGCAGTTCTTC.

CDR3 sequence reads: CASSQVWTADYGYTF. CDR3 sequence (DNA): TGCGCCAGCAGCCAAGTGTGGACAGCCGACTATGGCTACACCTTC. The gene calls are TRBV4-3 and TRBJ1-2; D might be TRBD1 (6 bases). Germline CDR1 and CDR2: LGHNA and YSLEER. There are 15 residues in the CDR3. The germline V and J ends were trimmed by 1 base and 3 bases, with 12 bases remaining between them.

The genes are TRBV28 and TRBJ2-1; TRBD2 aligns across 13 bases. The CDR3 has 17 residues. J gave up 8 bases and V 5 bases, and 12 bases lay outside the gene matches. The germline gives CDR1 MDHEN, CDR2 SYDVKM. The CDR3, as DNA: TGTGCCAGCAGTCTACGGACTAGCGGGAGAGTTTTGTATGAGCAGTTCTTC. Protein: CASSLRTSGRVLYEQFF.

The chain has TRBV5-4 and TRBJ2-5; D call uncertain. CDR1 is SGHNT and CDR2 is YYREEE in the germline V gene (reference sequence). The CDR3 has 13 amino acids. V was cut by 0 bases and J by 3 bases, with 6 bases left in between. In DNA, the CDR3 is TGTGCCAGCAGCTTGGCCCGGGAAGAGACCCAGTACTTC. Protein sequence: CASSLAREETQYF.

The chain uses TRBV7-2 and TRBJ2-7; D perhaps matches TRBD1 (6 bases). There are 16 residues in the CDR3. Germline V CDR1 and CDR2: SGHTA, FQGNSA. V lost 5 bases to trimming and J lost 3 bases, with 20 bases between them. CDR3 protein: CASSRSGTLLHYEQYF. The CDR3, as DNA: TGTGCCAGCAGCCGTTCCGGGACACTTCTCCACTACGAGCAGTACTTC.

The chain has TRBV5-1 and TRBJ2-7; 13 bases map to TRBD2. After removal of 8 bases from V and 2 bases from J, the junction contained 7 bases not matched to a gene. The CDR3 contains 15 residues. Per germline, CDR1 SGHRS and CDR2 YFSETQ. As DNA, the CDR3 is TGCGCCAGTGCCTGGACTAGCGGGGGTACCTACGAGCAGTACTTC. Residues: CASAWTSGGTYEQYF.

The gene calls are TRBV5-1 and TRBJ2-5; 12 bases match TRBD2. V shed 0 bases, J shed 1 base, and the junction held 4 bases outside the gene matches. This CDR3 is 17 amino acids long. Germline values: CDR1 SGHRS, CDR2 YFSETQ. The CDR3 coding sequence is TGCGCCAGCAGCTTGGGACTAGCGGGGGACGTCCAAGAGACCCAGTACTTC. Protein: CASSLGLAGDVQETQYF.

This clone was picked up one time. The chain combines TRBV12-2 with TRBJ2-3; the D call of TRBD1 is as the table states it, not checked on the DNA. TRBV12-2 is a pseudogene locus. The length of the CDR3 is 18 residues. The CDR3 DNA follows: TGTGCAAGTCGCTTAGGTCCCCACCGGGACAGGGGTTTGGATACGCAGTATTTT. This gives the protein CASRLGPHRDRGLDTQYF.

About this clone itself: At one of its ends the junction is not consistent with the germline gene, which may arise from a read error. Other DNA sequences from this sample encode an identical CDR3 as well. The chain's CDR3 is CASSPQDGTGARPYEQYF. CDR3 DNA sequence: TGCGCCAGTAGCCCCCAGGACGGGACAGGGGCCAGGCCCTACGAGCAGTACTTC. The chain carries TRBV4-3 and TRBJ2-7; 10 bases are shared with TRBD1. The CDR3 runs to 18 residues. Germline assignment: CDR1 LGHNA and CDR2 YSLEER.

This clone is a singleton in its sample. The chain is built from TRBV5-5 and TRBJ2-7, with D perhaps assigned TRBD1 or TRBD2 (5 bases each). Trimming took 3 bases from V and 2 from J, leaving 12 bases between them. Germline CDR1 and CDR2: SGHKS and YYEKEE (reference sequence). The CDR3 extends over 14 amino acids. In DNA form, the CDR3 reads TGTGCCAGCAGCTATGCGACAGCGGCCTACGAGCAGTACTTC. It translates to CASSYATAAYEQYF.

The V gene is TRBV14, the J gene TRBJ2-7; D unclear. V lost 4 bases, J lost 5 bases, and 12 bases lay in between. Per the germline V gene, CDR1 is SGHDN and CDR2 is FVKESK. The CDR3 totals 13 residues. CDR3 in amino acids: CASSPDLGNEQYF. The CDR3 DNA reads TGTGCCAGCAGCCCAGATTTGGGGAACGAGCAGTACTTC.